This T cell receptor (beta chain) is drawn from a study of Ad26.COV2.S vaccination and SARS-CoV-2 variants. CDR3 size: 15 residues. Germline loops: CDR1 SEHNR, CDR2 FQNEAQ (reference sequence). V lost 1 base to trimming and J lost 4 bases, with 10 bases between them. Profiled with immunoSEQ multiplex PCR; TCRdb holds only in-frame clones, not every one. The data hold about 350,000 clones, with 86% observed a single time. Treatment: around 19 received Ad26.COV2.S at low or high dose, single or two shots; about 5 received placebo; per-sample allocation not given. Vaccine and placebo recipients were sampled on day 63 after the first injection.

The chain is built from TRBV7-9 and TRBJ2-2; D not resolved. Source: peripheral blood, taken in a trial of Ad26.COV2.S vaccine versus placebo. This receptor was obtained from a person between 18 and 59 years old who received the Ad26.COV2.S COVID-19 vaccine or a placebo. The CDR3 nucleotides read TGTGCCAGCAGCTTAGTGCAGTTTAGCACCGGGGAGCTGTTTTTT. This codes for CASSLVQFSTGELFF.